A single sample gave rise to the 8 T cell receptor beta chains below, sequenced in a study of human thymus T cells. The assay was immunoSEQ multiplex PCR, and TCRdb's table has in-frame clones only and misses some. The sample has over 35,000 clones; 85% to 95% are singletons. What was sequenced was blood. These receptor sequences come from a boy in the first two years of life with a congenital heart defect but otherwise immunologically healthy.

The CDR3 region has the DNA TGCGCCAGCAGTTTTAGCGGGGATCCTTACAATGAGCAGTTCTTC. Translating it yields CASSFSGDPYNEQFF. The chain carries TRBV5-1 and TRBJ2-1; 8 nucleotides agree with TRBD2. V trimming: 5 bases; J trimming: 4 bases; junction bases outside the gene matches: 8. CDR1 is SGHRS and CDR2 is YFSETQ in the germline V gene. This CDR3 comprises 15 residues.

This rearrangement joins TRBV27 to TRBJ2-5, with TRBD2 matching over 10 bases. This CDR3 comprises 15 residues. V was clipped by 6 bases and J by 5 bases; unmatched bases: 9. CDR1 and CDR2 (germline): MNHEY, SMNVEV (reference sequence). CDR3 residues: CASSSGLALSETQYF. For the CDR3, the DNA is TGTGCCAGCAGCTCGGGACTAGCGTTGTCGGAGACCCAGTACTTC.

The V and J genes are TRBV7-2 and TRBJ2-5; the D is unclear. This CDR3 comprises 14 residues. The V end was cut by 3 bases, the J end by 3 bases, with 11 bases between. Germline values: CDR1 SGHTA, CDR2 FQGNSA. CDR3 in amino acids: CASSFSDGKETQYF. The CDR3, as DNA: TGTGCCAGCAGCTTCTCCGACGGAAAAGAGACCCAGTACTTC.

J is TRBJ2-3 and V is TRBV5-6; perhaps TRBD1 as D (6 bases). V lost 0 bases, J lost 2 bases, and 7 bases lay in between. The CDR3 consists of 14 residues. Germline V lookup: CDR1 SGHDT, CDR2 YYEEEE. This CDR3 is CASSLGGLTDTQYF. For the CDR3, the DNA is TGTGCCAGCAGCTTGGGGGGGCTCACAGATACGCAGTATTTT.

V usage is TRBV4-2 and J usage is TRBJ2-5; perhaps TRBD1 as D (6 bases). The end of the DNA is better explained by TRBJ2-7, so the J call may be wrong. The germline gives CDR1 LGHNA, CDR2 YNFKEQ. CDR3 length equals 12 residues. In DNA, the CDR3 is TGTGCCAGCAGCCAAGGGGGGCGCGAGCAGTACTTC. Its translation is CASSQGGREQYF.

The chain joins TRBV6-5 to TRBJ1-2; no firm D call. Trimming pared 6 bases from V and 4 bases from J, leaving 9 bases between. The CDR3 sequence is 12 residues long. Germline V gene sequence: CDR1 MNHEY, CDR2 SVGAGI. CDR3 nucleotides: TGTGCCAGCAGGGACTACAGCTATGGCTACACCTTC. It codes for CASRDYSYGYTF.

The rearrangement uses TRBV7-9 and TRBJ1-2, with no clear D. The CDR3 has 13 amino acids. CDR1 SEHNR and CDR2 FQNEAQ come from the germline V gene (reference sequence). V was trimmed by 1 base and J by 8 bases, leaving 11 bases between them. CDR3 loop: CASSLGPPLGYTF. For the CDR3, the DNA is TGTGCCAGCAGCTTAGGTCCACCTCTAGGCTACACCTTC. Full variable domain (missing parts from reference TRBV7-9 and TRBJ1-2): DTGVSQNPRHKITKRGQNVTFRCDPISEHNRLYWYRQTLGQGPEFLTYFQNEAQLEKSRLLSDRFSAERPKGSFSTLEIQRTEQGDSAMYLCASSLGPPLGYTFGSGTRLTVV.

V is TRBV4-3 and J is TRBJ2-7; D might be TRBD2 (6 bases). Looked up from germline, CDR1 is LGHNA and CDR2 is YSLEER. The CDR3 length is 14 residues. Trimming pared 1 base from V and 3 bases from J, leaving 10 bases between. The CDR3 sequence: CASSQARGLYEQYF. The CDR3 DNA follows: TGCGCCAGCAGCCAAGCGCGGGGCCTCTACGAGCAGTACTTC.